The source of this TCR beta chain is a study of cytomegalovirus exposure and HLA in healthy donors. About the study: The 120 or so validation repertoires used a platform that matched the one used for the approximately 690 first-cohort repertoires, as a later analysis reported.

While the first cohort had 500 to 700 subjects, the donors belonged to the separate validation cohort of 100 to 150 subjects. With regard to this clone: It is unclear where the CDR3 begins or ends on the DNA, so no DNA is shown, and the CDR3 is as TCRdb lists it.

Germline V CDR1 and CDR2: MDHEN, SYDVKM. Both ends counted, the CDR3 spans 11 residues. The table came from immunoSEQ multiplex PCR; TCRdb's copy has only in-frame clones and leaves some out. The sample records about 120,000 clones, 89% being singletons. The source is a woman younger than 35 in good health and CMV-seronegative. V usage is TRBV28 and J usage is TRBJ1-5; the table's D gene call, TRBD1, was not cross checked with the DNA. The specimen sequenced was PBMCs. CDR3 sequence: CASSFGQGNHF.